The rows below give T cell receptor beta chains drawn from one sample of a study of blood T cell repertoires in COVID-19. Sequencing was performed with immunoSEQ multiplex PCR; in TCRdb, only in-frame clones are kept and a portion is missing. The sample has under 200,000 clones; around 80% are singletons. Material: PBMCs or T cells enriched from blood (not recorded which). These receptors all stem from a middle-aged man who had recovered from COVID-19. The CDR3 runs from the conserved cysteine through the conserved F or W. Fields, in order: V gene, J gene, D gene, clone size, CDR3 DNA, CDR3 protein. The D gene is left open where the match is weak. A row's size may be missing; if present it is once, few, many or a size class.

TRBV5-1,TRBJ1-6,.,.,TGCGCCAGCAGCGTGAGCTCCTATAATTCACCCCTCCACTTT,CASSVSSYNSPLHF
TRBV7-2,TRBJ1-2,.,.,TGTGCCAGCAGCTTCCCGGGACACCTGAACTATGGCTACACCTTC,CASSFPGHLNYGYTF
TRBV11-1,TRBJ1-5,.,.,TGTGCCAGCAGTGGGACACCCGATCAGCCCCAGCATTTT,CASSGTPDQPQHF
TRBV11-2,TRBJ2-7,.,few,TGTGCCAGCAGCTTTACAGGTTCCTACGAGCAGTACTTC,CASSFTGSYEQYF
TRBV6-1,TRBJ1-1,.,.,TGTGCCAGCAGTGAAACCGGTGGCGGTGAAGCTTTCTTT,CASSETGGGEAFF
TRBV9,TRBJ1-1,TRBD1,.,TGTGCCAGCAGCGCGTTCGGACAGGCAAAAGCTTTCTTT,CASSAFGQAKAFF
TRBV4-2,TRBJ2-1,.,.,TGTGCCAGCAGCCAAGTCGCGGATCCCAATGAGCAGTTCTTC,CASSQVADPNEQFF
TRBV5-4,TRBJ2-3,.,.,TGTGCCAGCAGCTTTCGGGGGGCCCCAGATACGCAGTATTTT,CASSFRGAPDTQYF
TRBV23-1,TRBJ2-7,.,.,TGCGCCAGCAGTCAAAGGCGGGGTCGGTACAGTTCCTACGAGCAGTACTTC,CASSQRRGRYSSYEQYF
TRBV4-3,TRBJ1-1,.,.,TGCGCCAGCAGCCAAGAGGAGGGGTCCACTGAAGCTTTCTTT,CASSQEEGSTEAFF
TRBV6-5,TRBJ1-2,.,.,TGTGCCAGCAGTTACTCGGCAGGGCGAAACTATGGCTACACCTTC,CASSYSAGRNYGYTF
TRBV11-2,TRBJ1-1,.,few,TGTGCCAGCAGCTTAGCTCCGAATTCGGGCACTGAAGCTTTCTTT,CASSLAPNSGTEAFF
TRBV27,TRBJ2-5,TRBD2,.,TGTGCCAGCAGTTTAAGACTAGCAGAGACCCAGTACTTC,CASSLRLAETQYF
TRBV12-3/TRBV12-4,TRBJ2-7,.,.,TGTGCCAGCAGTCTCAACAGGGAAAGGCAGTACTTC,CASSLNRERQYF
TRBV5-1,TRBJ2-3,.,.,TGCGCCAGCAGCTTGATGGCGGGCACAGATACGCAGTATTTT,CASSLMAGTDTQYF
TRBV6-2/TRBV6-3,TRBJ1-2,.,.,TGTGCCAGCAGTTTTGCAGGGCGAGGCTACACCTTC,CASSFAGRGYTF
TRBV28,TRBJ1-4,.,.,TGTGCCAGCAGTTTGGCCAGGGAAAAACTGTTTTTT,CASSLAREKLFF
TRBV7-9,TRBJ2-2,TRBD1,.,TGTGCCAGCAGCGCAGCCGGGACAGGGGGGAGCACCGGGGAGCTGTTTTTT,CASSAAGTGGSTGELFF
TRBV11-2,TRBJ2-7,.,.,TGTGCCAGCAGCCCCACCCCTCGGGTCTACGAGCAGTACTTC,CASSPTPRVYEQYF
TRBV7-3,TRBJ2-3,.,.,TGTGCCAGCAGCTTAACGGGGGCAAGCACAGATACGCAGTATTTT,CASSLTGASTDTQYF
TRBV3-1/TRBV3-2,TRBJ1-6,TRBD1,.,TGTGCCAGCAGCCAAGGGGACAGGGGTTCACCCCTCCACTTT,CASSQGDRGSPLHF
TRBV2,TRBJ1-5,.,.,TGTGCCAGCAGTCTACGACTCCAAAACCAGCCCCAGCATTTT,CASSLRLQNQPQHF
TRBV4-1,TRBJ1-5,TRBD1,.,TGCGCCAGCAGCCCGGGACAGGGGATTTTAGGTGGCAATCAGCCCCAGCATTTT,CASSPGQGILGGNQPQHF
TRBV29-1,TRBJ2-5,.,.,TGCAGCGTTGACGCCGGTCCAGGGAAGACCCAGTACTTC,CSVDAGPGKTQYF
TRBV19,TRBJ1-6,.,.,TGTGCCAGTACCCTGGAGGGGAATTCACCCCTCCACTTT,CASTLEGNSPLHF
TRBV10-2,TRBJ1-6,.,.,TGCGCCAGCAGTGAGAAGGACACTTATAATTCACCCCTCCACTTT,CASSEKDTYNSPLHF
TRBV7-2,TRBJ1-1,.,.,TGTGCCAGCCGGCAGGACACTGAAGCTTTCTTT,CASRQDTEAFF
TRBV25-1,TRBJ1-1,TRBD1,.,TGTGCCAGCAGTGCTACAGGGGGCTTAGGGACTGAAGCTTTCTTT,CASSATGGLGTEAFF
TRBV5-1,TRBJ2-1,TRBD2,.,TGCGCCAGCAGCCCTTCTAGCGGGGGGGTGACCTACAATGAGCAGTTCTTC,CASSPSSGGVTYNEQFF
TRBV10-3,TRBJ2-7,.,.,TGTGCCATCAGTGGCGGGCAGGGGAAAAACTACGAGCAGTACTTC,CAISGGQGKNYEQYF
TRBV29-1,TRBJ2-2,TRBD1,.,TGCAGCGTTGAGGGACAGACCACCGGGGAGCTGTTTTTT,CSVEGQTTGELFF
TRBV18,TRBJ2-7,TRBD2,.,TGTGCCAGCTCACCAGTTAGCGGGGTGTACGAGCAGTACTTC,CASSPVSGVYEQYF
TRBV7-9,TRBJ1-1,.,.,TGTGCCAGCAGCAGAACAGGGTACACTGAAGCTTTCTTT,CASSRTGYTEAFF
TRBV19,TRBJ2-4,.,.,TGTGCCAGTGATACCTACCCGGAAAACATTCAGTACTTC,CASDTYPENIQYF
TRBV3-1/TRBV3-2,TRBJ1-6,.,.,TGTGCCAGCAGTTGGGAGAGAGATTCACCCCTCCACTTT,CASSWERDSPLHF
TRBV7-2,TRBJ1-2,.,.,TGTGCCAGCAGCTTAGCACCGCAGGGCGGGACTGGCTACACCTTC,CASSLAPQGGTGYTF
TRBV11-2,TRBJ1-2,.,.,TGTGCCAGCAGCCCTGGGGGCAGCCACTATGGCTACACCTTC,CASSPGGSHYGYTF
TRBV5-6,TRBJ2-3,TRBD2,.,TGTGCCAGCAGCGCAGGGACTAGCGGGCGCTACACAGATACGCAGTATTTT,CASSAGTSGRYTDTQYF
TRBV28,TRBJ2-4,TRBD2,.,TGTGCCAGCAGTTTATATAAGGGAGGGGTGGCCAAAAACATTCAGTACTTC,CASSLYKGGVAKNIQYF
TRBV18,TRBJ2-2,.,.,TGTGCCAGCTCACTGGGGCTGCCGAACACCGGGGAGCTGTTTTTT,CASSLGLPNTGELFF
TRBV11-2,TRBJ2-3,.,.,TGTGCCAGCAGCTTATCGGGCGGGGCCGGAGATACGCAGTATTTT,CASSLSGGAGDTQYF
TRBV6-4,TRBJ1-6,.,.,TGTGCCAGCAGTGACTCGAAGGTACATGGGGCGACCTATAATTCACCCCTCCACTTT,CASSDSKVHGATYNSPLHF
TRBV7-2,TRBJ1-5,.,.,TGTGCCAGCAGCTACCGGGGTGATCAGCCCCAGCATTTT,CASSYRGDQPQHF
TRBV27,TRBJ2-7,.,.,TGTGCCAGCAGCTCACCGGTGAGGGCCAACGAGCAGTACTTC,CASSSPVRANEQYF
TRBV2,TRBJ2-5,TRBD2,once,TGTGCCAGCAGAGCTCTAGCGGGGGGTATCCAGGAGACCCAGTACTTC,CASRALAGGIQETQYF
TRBV19,TRBJ2-7,.,few,TGTGCCAGTGCGGGACAGAATAATCCGGAGCAGTACTTC,CASAGQNNPEQYF
TRBV5-5,TRBJ2-7,TRBD2,.,TGTGCCAGCAGCTGGGGGGGCGAGCAGTACTTC,CASSWGGEQYF
TRBV5-1,TRBJ2-5,TRBD1,.,TGCGCCAGCAGCCAAGGGACAGGGCTGACCCAGTACTTC,CASSQGTGLTQYF
TRBV11-2,TRBJ2-7,TRBD2,.,TGTGCCAGCAGCTTTAGCGGGAGGACCTACGAGCAGTACTTC,CASSFSGRTYEQYF
TRBV5-6,TRBJ1-1,.,.,TGTGCCAGCAGCTTGTTCCAGGGTGAAGCTTTCTTT,CASSLFQGEAFF
TRBV11-2,TRBJ2-5,TRBD1,.,TGTGCCAGCAGCTTAGCACAGGGGTCTGGGGAGACCCAGTACTTC,CASSLAQGSGETQYF
TRBV2,TRBJ1-3,.,.,TGTGCCAGCAGTGAAGAGGACTACTCTGGAAACACCATATATTTT,CASSEEDYSGNTIYF
TRBV9,TRBJ1-2,TRBD1,.,TGTGCCAGCAGCGTGGGGGACAGGGCCCCTAGAGGCTACACCTTC,CASSVGDRAPRGYTF
TRBV9,TRBJ1-1,.,.,TGTGCCAGCAAGCGGGGGGAGGAAAAAACTGAAGCTTTCTTT,CASKRGEEKTEAFF
TRBV3-1/TRBV3-2,TRBJ1-3,.,.,TGTGCCAGCAGCCAAGGCAGGGTCGGAAACACCATATATTTT,CASSQGRVGNTIYF